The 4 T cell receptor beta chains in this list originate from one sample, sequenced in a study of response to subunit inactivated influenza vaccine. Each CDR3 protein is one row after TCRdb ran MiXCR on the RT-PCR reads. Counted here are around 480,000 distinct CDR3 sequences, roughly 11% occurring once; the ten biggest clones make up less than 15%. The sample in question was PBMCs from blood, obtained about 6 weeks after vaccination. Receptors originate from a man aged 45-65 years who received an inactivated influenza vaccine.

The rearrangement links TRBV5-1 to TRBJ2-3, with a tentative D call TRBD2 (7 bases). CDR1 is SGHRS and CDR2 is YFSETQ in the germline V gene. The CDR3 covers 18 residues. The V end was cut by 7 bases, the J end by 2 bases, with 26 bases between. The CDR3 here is CASYKGLRGASNTDTQYF. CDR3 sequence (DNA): TGCGCCAGCTATAAAGGATTACGGGGGGCCAGTAACACAGATACGCAGTATTTT.

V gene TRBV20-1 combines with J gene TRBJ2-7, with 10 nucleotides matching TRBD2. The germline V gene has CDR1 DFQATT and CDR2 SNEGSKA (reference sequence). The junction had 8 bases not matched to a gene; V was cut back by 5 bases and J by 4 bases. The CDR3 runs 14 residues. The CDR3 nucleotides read TGCAGTGCTCACCTTAGCGGGAGGTCGTACGAGCAGTACTTC. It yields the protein CSAHLSGRSYEQYF.

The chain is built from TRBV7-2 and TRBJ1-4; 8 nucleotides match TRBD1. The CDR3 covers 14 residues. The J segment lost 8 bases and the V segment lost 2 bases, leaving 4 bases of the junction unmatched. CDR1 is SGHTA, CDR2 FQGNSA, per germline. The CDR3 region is CASSLQGAREKLFF. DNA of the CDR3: TGTGCCAGCAGCTTACAGGGGGCACGGGAAAAACTGTTTTTT.

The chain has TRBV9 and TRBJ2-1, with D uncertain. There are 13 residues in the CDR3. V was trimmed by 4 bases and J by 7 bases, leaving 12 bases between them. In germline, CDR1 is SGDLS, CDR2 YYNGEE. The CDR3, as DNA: TGTGCCAGCAGCTTCACCCTCGGGAATGAGCAGTTCTTC. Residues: CASSFTLGNEQFF. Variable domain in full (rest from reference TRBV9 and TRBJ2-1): DSGVTQTPKHLITATGQRVTLRCSPRSGDLSVYWYQQSLDQGLQFLIQYYNGEERAKGNILERFSAQQFPDLHSELNLSSLELGDSALYFCASSFTLGNEQFFGPGTRLTVL.